Sequencing of this T cell receptor beta chain was carried out in a study of chronic HIV infection and antiretroviral therapy (dated by TCRdb to between 2015 and 2017). The CDR3 measures 16 amino acids from cysteine to phenylalanine. This entry keeps only the CDR3 DNA: 48 bases, framed from base 1. According to the germline V gene (reference sequence), CDR1 reads LGHDT and CDR2 reads YNNKEL. Unmatched junction bases come to 8, with V trimmed by 0 bases and J by 7 bases. On this clonotype itself: Its binding antigen is unknown. Base quality data are lacking; no much larger clone is found one base away.

To prepare the library, 5' RACE was applied. Sequencing was carried out with an Illumina MiSeq. TCRdb reprocessed the public reads (quality trimming at Q25 with fastp, clone calling with MiXCR) and kept in-frame beta chains. Every CDR3 protein is listed once, alongside the most common genes and DNA of its rows. This sample holds more than 40,000 distinct CDR3 sequences; about a fifth were observed only once. Clones ranked in the top ten supply more than 2.5% of the sample. The rearranged chain carries TRBV3-1 and TRBJ2-1; 8 junctional bases match TRBD2. This clonotype was sampled from an adult who had HIV and had not received antiretroviral therapy, or was an uninfected healthy control (not recorded which). The sample comprised peripheral blood. CDR3 protein: CASSQDLERGRNEQFF. The sequence in DNA is TGTGCCAGCAGCCAAGATCTCGAGCGGGGGAGGAATGAGCAGTTCTTC.